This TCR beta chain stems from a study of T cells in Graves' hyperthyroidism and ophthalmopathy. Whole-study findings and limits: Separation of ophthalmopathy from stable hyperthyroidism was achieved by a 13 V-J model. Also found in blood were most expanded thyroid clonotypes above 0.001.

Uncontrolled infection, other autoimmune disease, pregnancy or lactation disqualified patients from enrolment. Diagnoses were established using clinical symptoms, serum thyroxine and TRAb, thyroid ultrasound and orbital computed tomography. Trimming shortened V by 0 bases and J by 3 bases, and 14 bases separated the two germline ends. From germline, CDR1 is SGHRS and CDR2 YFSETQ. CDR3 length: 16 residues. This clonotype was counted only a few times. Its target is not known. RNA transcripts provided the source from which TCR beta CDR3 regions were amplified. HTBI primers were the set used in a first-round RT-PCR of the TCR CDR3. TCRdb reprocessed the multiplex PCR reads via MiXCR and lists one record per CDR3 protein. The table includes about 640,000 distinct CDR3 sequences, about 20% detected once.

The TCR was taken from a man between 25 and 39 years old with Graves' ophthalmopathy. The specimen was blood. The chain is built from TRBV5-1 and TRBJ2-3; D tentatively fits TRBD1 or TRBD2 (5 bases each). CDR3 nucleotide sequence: TGCGCCAGCAGCTTGGTACCAGGGAGTGGAACAGATACGCAGTATTTT. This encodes CASSLVPGSGTDTQYF.